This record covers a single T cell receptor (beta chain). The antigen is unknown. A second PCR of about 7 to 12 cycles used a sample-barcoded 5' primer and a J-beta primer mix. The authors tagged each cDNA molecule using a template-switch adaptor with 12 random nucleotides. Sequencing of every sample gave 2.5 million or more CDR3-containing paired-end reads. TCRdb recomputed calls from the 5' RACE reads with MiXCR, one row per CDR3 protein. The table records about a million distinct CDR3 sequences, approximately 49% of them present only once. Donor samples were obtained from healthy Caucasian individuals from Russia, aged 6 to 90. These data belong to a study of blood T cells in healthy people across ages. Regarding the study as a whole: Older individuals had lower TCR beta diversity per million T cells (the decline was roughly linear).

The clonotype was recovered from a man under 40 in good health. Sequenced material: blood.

The CDR3 DNA reads as TGCGCCAGCAGCCAAGAAGGGCGCTACACTGAAGCTTTCTTT. Translation: CASSQEGRYTEAFF. The chain is built from TRBV4-1 and TRBJ1-1, with D hard to call. The CDR3 extends over 14 amino acids. CDR1 MGHRA and CDR2 YSYEKL come from the germline V gene. V dropped 0 bases and J dropped 3 bases, with 8 bases sitting between them.